The entry below gives a single T cell receptor beta chain sequence along with its context. Its antigen remains unidentified. Within one base of it there is no much larger clone, and no base qualities were kept. The trial excluded patients who had a history of autoimmune disease or who were on systemic immunosuppression. In every dose cohort, peripheral blood was drawn for TCR sequencing at baseline, cycle 4 day 1, and cycle 7 day 1. Samples came from an open-label, multicenter, first-in-human phase I dose-escalation trial of ivuxolimab. Adults with locally advanced or metastatic melanoma, renal cell carcinoma, hepatocellular carcinoma or head and neck squamous cell carcinoma were enrolled in the trial. Before TCR sequencing, CD4+ T cells and CD8+ T cells from peripheral blood were sorted into separate populations. For sequencing of the TCRbeta CDR3 region, genomic DNA was extracted from the sorted cells. TCRbeta CDR3 regions were sequenced using the immunoSEQ Assay. The clones in this table, taken by TCRdb from immuneACCESS, are in-frame only. Not every clone is retained; where verified, under half of the shortfall comes from an unresolved V gene, and the cause of the rest is unknown. The sample includes 9,000 to 15,000 clones, with around 87% observed a single time. Around 45% of the sample belongs to the ten largest clones.

The data are from a study of OX40 agonist ivuxolimab in advanced cancers. Background on the whole study: Ivuxolimab was a fully human IgG2 agonistic monoclonal antibody targeting the costimulatory receptor OX40 (CD134). Intravenous ivuxolimab was administered to patients every 2 weeks at six dose levels: 0.01, 0.1, 0.3, 1.5, 3 and 10 mg/kg. Of the approximately 50 dose-escalation patients, hepatocellular carcinoma was present in some 19, melanoma in around 15, renal cell carcinoma in 9 and head and neck cancer in 9. In the dose-escalation cohort, 70% to 85% of patients were male, and the mean age was 60 years with a range of about 20 to 90. Patients were allowed to have had prior anti-PD-1, anti-PD-L1 or anti-CTLA-4 therapy, and around 40% of the dose-escalation patients had previously received checkpoint inhibitors. Partial responses occurred in three dose-escalation patients, of whom one had hepatocellular carcinoma and two had cutaneous melanoma. Peripheral TCRbeta sequencing was intended to test whether TCR sequence diversity was altered and clonal T-cell expansion was caused by ivuxolimab. The monotherapy dose-escalation portion (N of about 52 patients) of the phase I ivuxolimab trial is reported in the paper.

V loses 8 bases at its end and J loses 0 bases; junction bases beyond the gene matches: 5. The CDR3 runs 15 residues from the cysteine to the phenylalanine. Of the read, only the CDR3 DNA is kept; its 45 bases are in frame from base 1. In the germline V gene (reference sequence), CDR1 corresponds to MNHNY and CDR2 to SVGAGI. On the study overall, not on this receptor specifically: After ivuxolimab, CD8+ T cells had more expanded clones than CD4+ T cells on average. Clonal expansion of both CD4+ and CD8+ blood T cells was observed from baseline to week 6 at doses 0.1 to 3.0 mg/kg. Antigen specificity was not determined for the clonally expanded peripheral T cells. In partial responders in the 0.1-3.0 mg/kg groups, normalized peripheral clonal expansion was found to be among the lowest, especially among CD8+ T cells. Low levels of normalized T-cell clonal expansion were also seen in some patients who did not respond.

The sequence was collected from an adult with an advanced solid tumor such as melanoma, head and neck, liver or kidney cancer. The sample was CD4+ or CD8+ T cells sorted from blood, taken in a trial of the OX40 agonist ivuxolimab. The V and J genes are TRBV6-6 and TRBJ1-5; 9 central nucleotides agree with TRBD1. The DNA sequence reads TGTGCCAGCCGACAGGGGGGAGATAGCAATCAGCCCCAGCATTTT. The encoded protein is CASRQGGDSNQPQHF.